This T cell receptor (beta chain) stems from a study of B cell selection in AIRE deficiency. Study-wide findings and caveats: Shared Treg sequences were biased toward short CDR3s with few non-templated nucleotide insertions.

Repertoires were generated with immunoSEQ multiplex PCR, while TCRdb's copy carries only in-frame clones and drops some. Here the sample spans 23,000 or so clones, approximately 91% being singletons. Regulatory T cells were sorted as CD4+CD25hiCD127low/negative. For this clone: Its antigen is unidentified.

The germline V gene has CDR1 SGDLS and CDR2 YYNGEE. CDR3 length: 15 amino acids. V lost 0 bases, J lost 8 bases, and 12 bases lay in between. This chain links TRBV9 with TRBJ1-6, with TRBD1 as a possible D gene (5 bases). Material for sequencing was CD4+CD25+ Tregs sorted from PBMCs. The receptor was derived from a human donor in good health. CDR3 residues: CASSVDGGGDSPLHF. The CDR3 nucleotides read TGTGCCAGCAGCGTAGACGGGGGTGGGGATTCACCCCTCCACTTT.